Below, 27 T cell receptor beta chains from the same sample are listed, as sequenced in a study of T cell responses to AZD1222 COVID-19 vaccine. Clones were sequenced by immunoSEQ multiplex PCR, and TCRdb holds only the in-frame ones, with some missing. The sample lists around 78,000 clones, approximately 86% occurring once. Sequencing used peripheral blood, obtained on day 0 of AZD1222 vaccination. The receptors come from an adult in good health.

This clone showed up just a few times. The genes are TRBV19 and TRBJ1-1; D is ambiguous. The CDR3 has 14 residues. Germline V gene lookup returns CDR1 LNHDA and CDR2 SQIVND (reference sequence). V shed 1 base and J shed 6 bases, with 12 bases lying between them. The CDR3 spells CASSIVPPVPEAFF. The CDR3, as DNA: TGTGCCAGTAGTATAGTCCCGCCGGTACCTGAAGCTTTCTTT.

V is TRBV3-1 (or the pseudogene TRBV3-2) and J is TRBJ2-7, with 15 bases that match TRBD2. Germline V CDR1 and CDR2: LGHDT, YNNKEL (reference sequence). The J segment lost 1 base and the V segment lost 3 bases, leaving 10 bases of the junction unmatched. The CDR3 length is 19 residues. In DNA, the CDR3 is TGTGCCAGCAGCCAGGCGGGGGGACTAGCGGGAGGTATTTCCTACGAGCAGTACTTC. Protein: CASSQAGGLAGGISYEQYF.

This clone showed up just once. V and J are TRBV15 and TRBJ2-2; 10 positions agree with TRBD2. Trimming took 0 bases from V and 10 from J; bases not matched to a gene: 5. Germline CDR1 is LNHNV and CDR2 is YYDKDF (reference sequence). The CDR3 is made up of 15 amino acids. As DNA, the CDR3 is TGTGCCACCAGCAGAGATCTAGCGGGAGTTGAGGAGCTGTTTTTT. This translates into CATSRDLAGVEELFF.

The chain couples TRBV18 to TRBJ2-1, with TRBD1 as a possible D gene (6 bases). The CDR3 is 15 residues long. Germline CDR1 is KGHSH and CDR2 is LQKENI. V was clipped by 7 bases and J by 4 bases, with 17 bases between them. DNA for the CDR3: TGTGCCAGCTTTCCCCGGGACACTCCTTACAATGAGCAGTTCTTC. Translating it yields CASFPRDTPYNEQFF.

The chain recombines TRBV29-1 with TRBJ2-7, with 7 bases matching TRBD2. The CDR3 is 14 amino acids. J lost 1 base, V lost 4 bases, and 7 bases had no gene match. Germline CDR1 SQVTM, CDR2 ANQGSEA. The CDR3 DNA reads TGCAGCGTTGCCCGCGGGAGAGCTTCCTACGAGCAGTACTTC. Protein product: CSVARGRASYEQYF.

In DNA form, the CDR3 reads TGTGCTAGTGGTTTGCGCCCCCCCGGGATTACCTACAATGAGCAGTTCTTC. It encodes CASGLRPPGITYNEQFF. V gene TRBV12-5 combines with J gene TRBJ2-1, with D perhaps matching TRBD2 (5 bases). Germline CDR1 LGHNT, CDR2 FRNRAP. Trimming left V 2 bases short and J 2 bases short, with 16 bases between. The CDR3 loop spans 17 amino acids.

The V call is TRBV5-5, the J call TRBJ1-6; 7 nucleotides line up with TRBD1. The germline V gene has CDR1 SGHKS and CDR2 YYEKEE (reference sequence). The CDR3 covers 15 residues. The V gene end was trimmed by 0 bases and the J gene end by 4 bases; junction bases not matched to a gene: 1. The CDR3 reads CASSLEGQYNSPLHF. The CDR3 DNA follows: TGTGCCAGCAGCTTGGAGGGACAGTATAATTCACCCCTCCACTTT.

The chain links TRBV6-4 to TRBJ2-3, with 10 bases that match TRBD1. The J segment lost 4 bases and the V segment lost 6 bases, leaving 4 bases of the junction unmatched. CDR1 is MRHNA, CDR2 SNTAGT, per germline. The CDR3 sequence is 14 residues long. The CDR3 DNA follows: TGTGCCAGCAGGAGACAGGGGGCCGCAGATACGCAGTATTTT. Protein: CASRRQGAADTQYF.

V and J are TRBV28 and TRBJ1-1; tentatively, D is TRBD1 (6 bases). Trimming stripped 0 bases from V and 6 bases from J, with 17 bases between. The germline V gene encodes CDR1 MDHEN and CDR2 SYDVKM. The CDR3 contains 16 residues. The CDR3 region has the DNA TGTGCCAGCAGTTTATGGGGCAGGCGGCGGGGGCCTGAAGCTTTCTTT. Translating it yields CASSLWGRRRGPEAFF.

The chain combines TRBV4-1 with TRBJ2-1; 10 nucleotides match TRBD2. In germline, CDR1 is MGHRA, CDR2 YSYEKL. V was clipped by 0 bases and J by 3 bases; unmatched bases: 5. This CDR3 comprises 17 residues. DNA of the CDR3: TGCGCCAGCAGCCAAGACGTAGCGGGAGGATTCTACAATGAGCAGTTCTTC. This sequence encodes CASSQDVAGGFYNEQFF.

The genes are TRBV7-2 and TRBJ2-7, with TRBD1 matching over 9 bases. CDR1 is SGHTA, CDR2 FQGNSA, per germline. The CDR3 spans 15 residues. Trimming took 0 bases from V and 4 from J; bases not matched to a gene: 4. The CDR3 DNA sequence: TGTGCCAGCAGCTTAGCTCCGGGACAGGGTTACGAGCAGTACTTC. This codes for CASSLAPGQGYEQYF. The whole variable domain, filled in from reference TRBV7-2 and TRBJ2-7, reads GAGVSQSPSNKVTEKGKDVELRCDPISGHTALYWYRQSLGQGLEFLIYFQGNSAPDKSGLPSDRFSAERTGGSVSTLTIQRTQQEDSAVYLCASSLAPGQGYEQYFGPGTRLTVT.

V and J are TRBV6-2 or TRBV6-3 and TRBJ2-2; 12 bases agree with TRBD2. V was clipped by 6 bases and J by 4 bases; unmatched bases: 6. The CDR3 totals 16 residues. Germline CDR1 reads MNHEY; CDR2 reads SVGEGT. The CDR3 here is CASSPASGRVTGELFF. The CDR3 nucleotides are TGTGCCAGCAGCCCAGCTAGCGGGAGGGTCACCGGGGAGCTGTTTTTT.

CDR3 in amino acids: CASSPGLAGGAWKDTQYF. CDR3 sequence (DNA): TGTGCCAGCAGCCCGGGACTAGCGGGAGGGGCGTGGAAAGATACGCAGTATTTT. The gene calls are TRBV3-1 (or the pseudogene TRBV3-2) and TRBJ2-3; 16 bases agree with TRBD2. The CDR3 length is 18 residues. Losses at the gene ends were 4 bases for V and 5 bases for J; bases not matched to a gene: 9. Germline V CDR1 and CDR2: LGHDT, YNNKEL (reference sequence).

As DNA, the CDR3 is TGCGCCAGCAGCTGGACCCAAAACGGGGCCCAGTACTTC. This translates into CASSWTQNGAQYF. The chain joins TRBV5-1 to TRBJ2-5; TRBD2 is a possible D gene (5 bases). Germline V gene lookup returns CDR1 SGHRS and CDR2 YFSETQ. Trimming left V 3 bases short and J 9 bases short, with 15 bases between. The CDR3 runs 13 residues.

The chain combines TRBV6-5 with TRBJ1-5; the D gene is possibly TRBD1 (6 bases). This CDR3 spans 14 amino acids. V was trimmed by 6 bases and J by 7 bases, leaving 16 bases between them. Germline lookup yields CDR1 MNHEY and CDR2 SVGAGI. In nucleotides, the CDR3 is TGTGCCAGCAGCCCCACAGGGAGCGACCAGCCCCAGCATTTT. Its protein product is CASSPTGSDQPQHF.

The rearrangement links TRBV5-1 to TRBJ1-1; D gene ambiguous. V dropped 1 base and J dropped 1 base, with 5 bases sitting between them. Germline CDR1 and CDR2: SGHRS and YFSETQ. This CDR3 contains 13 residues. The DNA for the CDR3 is TGCGCCAGCAGCTTGCCGGGGAACACTGAAGCTTTCTTT. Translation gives CASSLPGNTEAFF.

The CDR3 is CASSQDLASTDTQYF. In DNA form, the CDR3 reads TGCGCCAGCAGCCAAGATCTTGCCAGCACAGATACGCAGTATTTT. This chain links TRBV4-3 with TRBJ2-3; D remains unclear. CDR1 and CDR2 (germline): LGHNA, YSLEER. V dropped 0 bases and J dropped 0 bases, with 7 bases sitting between them. The CDR3 runs to 15 residues.

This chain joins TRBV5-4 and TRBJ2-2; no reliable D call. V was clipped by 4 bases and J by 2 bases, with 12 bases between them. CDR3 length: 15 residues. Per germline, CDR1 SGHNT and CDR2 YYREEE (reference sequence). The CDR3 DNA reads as TGTGCCAGCAGCAATCCTTATGGTAACACCGGGGAGCTGTTTTTT. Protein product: CASSNPYGNTGELFF.

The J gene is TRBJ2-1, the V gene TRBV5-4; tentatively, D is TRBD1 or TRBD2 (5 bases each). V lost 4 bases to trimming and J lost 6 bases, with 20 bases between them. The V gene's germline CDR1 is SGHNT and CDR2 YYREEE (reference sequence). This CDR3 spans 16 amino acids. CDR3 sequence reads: CASSAGTQTSTNEQFF. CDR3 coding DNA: TGTGCCAGCAGCGCCGGGACCCAGACGAGCACCAATGAGCAGTTCTTC.

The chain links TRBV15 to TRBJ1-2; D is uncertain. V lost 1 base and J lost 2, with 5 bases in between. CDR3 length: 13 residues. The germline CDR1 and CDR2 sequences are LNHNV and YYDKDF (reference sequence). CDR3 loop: CATSRGQNYGYTF. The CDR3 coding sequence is TGTGCCACCAGCAGAGGGCAGAACTATGGCTACACCTTC.

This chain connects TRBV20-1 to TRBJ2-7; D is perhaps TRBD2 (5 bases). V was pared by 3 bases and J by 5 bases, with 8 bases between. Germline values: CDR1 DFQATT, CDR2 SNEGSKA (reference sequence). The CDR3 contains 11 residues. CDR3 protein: CSASWRDEQYF. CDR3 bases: TGCAGTGCTAGTTGGCGGGACGAGCAGTACTTC.

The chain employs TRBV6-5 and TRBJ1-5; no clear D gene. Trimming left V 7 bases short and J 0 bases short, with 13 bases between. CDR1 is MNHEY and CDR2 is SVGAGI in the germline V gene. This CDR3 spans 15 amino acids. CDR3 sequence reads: CASTGNHYSNQPQHF. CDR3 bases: TGTGCCAGCACAGGAAACCATTATAGCAATCAGCCCCAGCATTTT.

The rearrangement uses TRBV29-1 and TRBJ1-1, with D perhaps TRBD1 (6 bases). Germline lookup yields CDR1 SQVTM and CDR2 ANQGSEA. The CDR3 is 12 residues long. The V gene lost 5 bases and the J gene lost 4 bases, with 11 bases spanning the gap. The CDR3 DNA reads TGCAGCGTTACCCGGGGGGCCACTGAAGCTTTCTTT. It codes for CSVTRGATEAFF.

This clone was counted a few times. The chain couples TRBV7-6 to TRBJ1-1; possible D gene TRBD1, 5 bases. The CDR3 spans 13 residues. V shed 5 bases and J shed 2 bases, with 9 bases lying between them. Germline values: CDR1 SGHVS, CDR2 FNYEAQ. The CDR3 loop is CASSADTNTEAFF. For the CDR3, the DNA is TGTGCCAGCAGCGCGGACACTAACACTGAAGCTTTCTTT. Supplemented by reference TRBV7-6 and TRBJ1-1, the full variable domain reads GAGVSQSPRYKVTKRGQDVALRCDPISGHVSLYWYRQALGQGPEFLTYFNYEAQQDKSGLPNDRFSAERPEGSISTLTIQRTEQRDSAMYRCASSADTNTEAFFGQGTRLTVV.

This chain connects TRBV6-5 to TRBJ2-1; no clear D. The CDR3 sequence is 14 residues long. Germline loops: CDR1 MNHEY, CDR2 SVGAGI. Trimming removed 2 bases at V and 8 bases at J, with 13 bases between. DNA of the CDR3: TGTGCCAGCAGTTACCAGACCCAGACGGATGAGCAGTTCTTC. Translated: CASSYQTQTDEQFF.

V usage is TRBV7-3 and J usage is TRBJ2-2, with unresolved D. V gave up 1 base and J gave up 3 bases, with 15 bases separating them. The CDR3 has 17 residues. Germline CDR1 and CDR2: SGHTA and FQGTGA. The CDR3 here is CASSLSVGTDHTGELFF. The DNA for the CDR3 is TGTGCCAGCAGCTTAAGCGTCGGCACAGACCACACCGGGGAGCTGTTTTTT.

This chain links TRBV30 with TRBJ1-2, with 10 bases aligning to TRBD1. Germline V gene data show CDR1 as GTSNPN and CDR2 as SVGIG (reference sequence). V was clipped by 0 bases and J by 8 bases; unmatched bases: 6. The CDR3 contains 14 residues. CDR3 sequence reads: CAWSVGTGANGYTF. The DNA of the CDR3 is TGTGCCTGGAGTGTAGGGACAGGGGCTAACGGCTACACCTTC.